This TCR beta chain was identified during a study of cytomegalovirus exposure and HLA in healthy donors. Study-level findings and limits: Later analysis associated a missense DCLRE1C variant with TCR beta V- and J-gene trimming. Later analysis found that TCR beta chains associated with HLA were more clonally expanded than other, equally common chains. TCR beta V segments were, for the most part, productive about 87% or about 30% of the time in an earlier analysis. Follow-up analysis found HLA locus-dependent TCR association rates, highest for DRB1 and lowest for HLA-C.

It was with 60 Vbeta and 13 Jbeta primers that the PCR ran. TCRdb's table, derived via immunoSEQ multiplex PCR, lists solely in-frame clones and lacks some. The repertoire shows some 43,000 clones; the top ten hold about 1.8%. Comment on this clone: The target antigen is unknown.

Sequenced input: PBMCs. The sequence was collected from a woman in her thirties in good health and CMV-seronegative.

As DNA, the CDR3 is TGTGCCAGCAGCCCAGGGCCCAGCACAGATACGCAGTATTTT. As protein: CASSPGPSTDTQYF. This sequence joins TRBV6-4 and TRBJ2-3; possibly TRBD1 for D (5 bases). In germline, CDR1 is MRHNA, CDR2 SNTAGT. The CDR3 runs 14 residues. Trimming took 6 bases from V and 0 from J, leaving 10 bases between them.